This TCR beta chain was sequenced for a study of cytotoxic CD8 clonotypes in ibrutinib-treated CLL. Study summary: Response samples were obtained once patients had received a median 12 months of treatment, range 6 to 36. The study, taken as a whole, reports: Public clonotypes were uncommon and contracted or stayed stable on treatment. Baseline clonality exceeded age-matched healthy donors and tracked circulating CD8+ T-cell counts.

Comment on this clone: The antigen is undetermined.

Here immunoSEQ multiplex PCR was the method, and the copy in TCRdb shows in-frame clones only, minus some. The sample lists over 150,000 clones, 81% seen once, with approximately 2% in the top ten. The TCR sequence derives from a human donor with chronic lymphocytic leukemia. The sequences come from PBMCs, collected after 12 months of ibrutinib treatment.

In DNA form, the CDR3 reads TGCGCCAGCAGCTTGGATGGGACAGGCGCCTCTGGAAACACCATATATTTT. It codes for CASSLDGTGASGNTIYF. The chain employs TRBV5-1 and TRBJ1-3; 8 bases are shared with TRBD1. The germline gives CDR1 SGHRS, CDR2 YFSETQ. The CDR3 runs 17 residues. J was trimmed by 0 bases and V by 0 bases; bases with no gene match: 5.